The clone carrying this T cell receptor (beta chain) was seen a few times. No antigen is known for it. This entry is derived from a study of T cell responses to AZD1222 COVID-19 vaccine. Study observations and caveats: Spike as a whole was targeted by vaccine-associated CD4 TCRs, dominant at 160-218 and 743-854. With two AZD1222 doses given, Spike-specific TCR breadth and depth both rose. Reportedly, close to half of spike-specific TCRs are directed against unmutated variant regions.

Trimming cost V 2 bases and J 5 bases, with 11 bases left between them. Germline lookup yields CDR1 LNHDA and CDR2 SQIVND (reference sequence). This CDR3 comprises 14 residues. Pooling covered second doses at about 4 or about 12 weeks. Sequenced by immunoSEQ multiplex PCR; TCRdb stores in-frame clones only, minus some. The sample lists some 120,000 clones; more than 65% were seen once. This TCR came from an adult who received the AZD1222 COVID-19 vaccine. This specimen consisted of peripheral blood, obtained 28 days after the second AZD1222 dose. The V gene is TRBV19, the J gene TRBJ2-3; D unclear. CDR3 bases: TGTGCCAGTAGTATATGGGGTTTGCAAGATACGCAGTATTTT. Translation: CASSIWGLQDTQYF.